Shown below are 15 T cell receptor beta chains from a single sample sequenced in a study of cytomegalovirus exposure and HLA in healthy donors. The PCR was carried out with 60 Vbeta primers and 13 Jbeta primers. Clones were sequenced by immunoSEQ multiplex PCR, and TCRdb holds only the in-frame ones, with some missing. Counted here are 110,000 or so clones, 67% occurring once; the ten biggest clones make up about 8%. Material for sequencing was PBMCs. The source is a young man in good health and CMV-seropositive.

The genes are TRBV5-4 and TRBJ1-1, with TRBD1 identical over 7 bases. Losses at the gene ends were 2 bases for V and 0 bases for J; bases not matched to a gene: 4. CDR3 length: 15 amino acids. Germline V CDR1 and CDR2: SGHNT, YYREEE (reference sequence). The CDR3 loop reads CASSFGGQVNTEAFF. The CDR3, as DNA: TGTGCCAGCAGCTTCGGTGGACAGGTGAACACTGAAGCTTTCTTT.

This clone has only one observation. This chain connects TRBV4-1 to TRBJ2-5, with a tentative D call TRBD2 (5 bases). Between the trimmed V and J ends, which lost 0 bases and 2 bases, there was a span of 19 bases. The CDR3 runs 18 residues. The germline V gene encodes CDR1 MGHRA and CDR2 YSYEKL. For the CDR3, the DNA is TGCGCCAGCAGCCAAGAGGAGGCAGCACCGTACCTACAAGAGACCCAGTACTTC. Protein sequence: CASSQEEAAPYLQETQYF.

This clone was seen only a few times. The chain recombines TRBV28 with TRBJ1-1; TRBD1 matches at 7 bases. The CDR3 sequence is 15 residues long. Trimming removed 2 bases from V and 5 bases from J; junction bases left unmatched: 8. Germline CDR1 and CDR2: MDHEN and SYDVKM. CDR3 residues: CASSLRRSRGTEAFF. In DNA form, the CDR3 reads TGTGCCAGCAGTTTACGAAGGTCCAGGGGGACTGAAGCTTTCTTT.

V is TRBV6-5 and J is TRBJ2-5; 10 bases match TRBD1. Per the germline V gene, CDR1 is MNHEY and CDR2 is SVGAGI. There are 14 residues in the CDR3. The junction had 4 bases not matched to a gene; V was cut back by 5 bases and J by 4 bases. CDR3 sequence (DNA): TGTGCCAGCAGTCCCCGGACAGGGGGAGAGACCCAGTACTTC. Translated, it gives CASSPRTGGETQYF.

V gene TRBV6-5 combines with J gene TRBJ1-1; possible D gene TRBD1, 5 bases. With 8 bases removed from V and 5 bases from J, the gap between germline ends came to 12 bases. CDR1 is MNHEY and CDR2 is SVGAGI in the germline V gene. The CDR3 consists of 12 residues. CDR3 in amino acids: CASRRGGTEAFF. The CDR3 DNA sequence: TGTGCCAGCCGGAGGGGAGGGACTGAAGCTTTCTTT.

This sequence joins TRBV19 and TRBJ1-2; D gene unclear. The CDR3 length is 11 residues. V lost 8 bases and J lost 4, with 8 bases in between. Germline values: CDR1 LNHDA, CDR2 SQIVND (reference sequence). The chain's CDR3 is CASSGGYGYTF. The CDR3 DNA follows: TGTGCCAGTTCGGGTGGCTATGGCTACACCTTC.

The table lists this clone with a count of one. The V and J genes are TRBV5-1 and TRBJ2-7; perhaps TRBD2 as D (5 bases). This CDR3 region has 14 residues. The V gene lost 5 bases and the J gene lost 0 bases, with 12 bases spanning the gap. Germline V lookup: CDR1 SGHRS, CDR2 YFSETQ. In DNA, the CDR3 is TGCGCCAGCAGTGTGGGTACTAGCTCCTACGAGCAGTACTTC. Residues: CASSVGTSSYEQYF.

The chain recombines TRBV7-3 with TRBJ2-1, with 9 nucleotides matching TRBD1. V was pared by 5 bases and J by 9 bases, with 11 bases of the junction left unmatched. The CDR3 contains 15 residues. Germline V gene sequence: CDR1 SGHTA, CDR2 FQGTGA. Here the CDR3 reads CASSTGTGKFTEQFF. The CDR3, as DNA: TGTGCCAGCAGCACCGGGACAGGGAAATTCACTGAGCAGTTCTTC.

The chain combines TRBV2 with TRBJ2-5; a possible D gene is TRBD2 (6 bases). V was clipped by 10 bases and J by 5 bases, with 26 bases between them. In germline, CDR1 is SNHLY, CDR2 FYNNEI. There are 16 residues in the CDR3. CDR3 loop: CAITPRRTGVGETQYF. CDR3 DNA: TGTGCCATCACCCCCCGTAGGACGGGGGTGGGGGAGACCCAGTACTTC.

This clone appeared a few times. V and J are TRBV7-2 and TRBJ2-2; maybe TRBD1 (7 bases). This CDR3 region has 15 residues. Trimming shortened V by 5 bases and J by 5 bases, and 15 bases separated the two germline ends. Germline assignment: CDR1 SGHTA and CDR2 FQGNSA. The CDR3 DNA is TGTGCCAGCAGCGGAACAGGGGCGGGGACCGGGGAGCTGTTTTTT. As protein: CASSGTGAGTGELFF.

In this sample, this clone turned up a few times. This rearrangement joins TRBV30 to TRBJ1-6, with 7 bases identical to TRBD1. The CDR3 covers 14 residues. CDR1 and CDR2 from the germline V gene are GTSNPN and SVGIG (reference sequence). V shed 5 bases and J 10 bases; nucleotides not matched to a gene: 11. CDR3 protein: CAWAREGGGSPLHF. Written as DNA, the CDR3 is TGTGCCTGGGCCCGGGAAGGGGGCGGCTCACCCCTCCACTTT. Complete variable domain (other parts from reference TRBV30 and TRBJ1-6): SQTIHQWPATLVQPVGSPLSLECTVEGTSNPNLYWYRQAAGRGLQLLFYSVGIGQISSEVPQNLSASRPQDRQFILSSKKLLLSDSGFYLCAWAREGGGSPLHFGNGTRLTVT.

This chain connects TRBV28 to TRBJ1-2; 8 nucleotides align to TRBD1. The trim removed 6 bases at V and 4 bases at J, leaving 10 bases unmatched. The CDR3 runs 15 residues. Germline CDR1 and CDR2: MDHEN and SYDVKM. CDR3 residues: CASRYRDRSTYGYTF. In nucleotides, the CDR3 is TGTGCCAGCAGGTACCGGGACAGGAGTACCTATGGCTACACCTTC.

The CDR3 loop reads CASSEQGAVYEQYV. The CDR3 nucleotides read TGTGCCAGCAGTGAACAAGGGGCTGTCTACGAGCAGTACGTC. The chain couples TRBV2 to TRBJ2-7, with D maybe TRBD1 (5 bases). Between the trimmed V and J ends, which lost 2 bases and 3 bases, there was a span of 11 bases. The germline CDR1 and CDR2 sequences are SNHLY and FYNNEI. The CDR3 loop spans 14 amino acids.

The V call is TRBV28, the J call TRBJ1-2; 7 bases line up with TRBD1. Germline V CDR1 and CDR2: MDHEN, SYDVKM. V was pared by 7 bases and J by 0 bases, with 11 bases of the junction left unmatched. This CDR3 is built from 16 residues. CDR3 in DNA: TGTGCCAGCAACCTCTCCGGGACAGAATCTAACTATGGCTACACCTTC. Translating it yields CASNLSGTESNYGYTF.

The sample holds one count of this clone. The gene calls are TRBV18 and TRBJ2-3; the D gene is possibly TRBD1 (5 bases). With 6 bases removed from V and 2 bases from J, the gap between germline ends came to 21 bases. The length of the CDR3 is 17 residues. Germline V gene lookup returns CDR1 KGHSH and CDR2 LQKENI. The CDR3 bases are TGTGCCAGCTCTTTCCGACAGACCTCAGGGTCCACAGATACGCAGTATTTT. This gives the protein CASSFRQTSGSTDTQYF. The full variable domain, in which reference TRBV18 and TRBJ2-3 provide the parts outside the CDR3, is NAGVMQNPRHLVRRRGQEARLRCSPMKGHSHVYWYRQLPEEGLKFMVYLQKENIIDESGMPKERFSAEFPKEGPSILRIQQVVRGDSAAYFCASSFRQTSGSTDTQYFGPGTRLTVL.